This T cell receptor (beta chain) was captured by sequencing in a study of blood T cells in healthy people across ages. Study context: For every two T cells, template switching captured about one barcoded beta molecule.

For the second PCR, which ran for about 7 to 11 cycles, a sample-barcoded 5' primer and a J-beta primer mix were used. Each cDNA molecule received a tag from a template-switch adaptor that had 12 random nucleotides. TCRdb re-called the 5' RACE reads through MiXCR, storing one row per CDR3 protein. The data hold roughly 650,000 distinct CDR3 sequences, with 32% observed a single time. The authors extracted at least 5 micrograms of total RNA per sample. What was sequenced was blood. This TCR was recovered from a woman of 80 years or more in good health.

The CDR3 DNA sequence: TGTGCCACCAGCGATGGTTTGGGCGGAGGGTACAATGAGCAGTTCTTC. It codes for CATSDGLGGGYNEQFF. The V gene is TRBV24-1, the J gene TRBJ2-1, with D maybe TRBD2 (6 bases). The CDR3 spans 16 residues. Germline V gene sequence: CDR1 KGHDR, CDR2 SFDVKD. The V gene lost 7 bases and the J gene lost 4 bases, with 19 bases spanning the gap.